The present T cell receptor (beta chain) was sequenced within a study of post-analysis software for immune sequencing data. Study results and limitations: The authors found that F measure strongly co-clustered same-batch samples. Included in a set of a few TRBV segments more frequent in patients than controls were TRBV5-6, TRBV5-1 and TRBV20-1.

The CDR3 has 16 amino acids. Carried by the TCR beta cDNA libraries were unique molecular identifiers. MiXCR, run by TCRdb on the PCR reads, gives a single entry per CDR3 protein. The sample has roughly 650,000 distinct CDR3 sequences, around 64% seen once; the top ten hold 11%. A remark on this clonotype: Its antigen is unidentified.

V gene TRBV21-1 combines with J gene TRBJ2-1; TRBD2 was called by the table and not checked on the DNA. TRBV21-1 is a known pseudogene. This receptor was identified in a girl aged 2-10 years with multiple sclerosis. The material sequenced was blood. The CDR3 here is CASSNRQTQRGGEQFF. The CDR3 region has the DNA TGTGCCAGCAGCAATAGGCAAACACAGCGGGGTGGGGAGCAGTTCTTC.